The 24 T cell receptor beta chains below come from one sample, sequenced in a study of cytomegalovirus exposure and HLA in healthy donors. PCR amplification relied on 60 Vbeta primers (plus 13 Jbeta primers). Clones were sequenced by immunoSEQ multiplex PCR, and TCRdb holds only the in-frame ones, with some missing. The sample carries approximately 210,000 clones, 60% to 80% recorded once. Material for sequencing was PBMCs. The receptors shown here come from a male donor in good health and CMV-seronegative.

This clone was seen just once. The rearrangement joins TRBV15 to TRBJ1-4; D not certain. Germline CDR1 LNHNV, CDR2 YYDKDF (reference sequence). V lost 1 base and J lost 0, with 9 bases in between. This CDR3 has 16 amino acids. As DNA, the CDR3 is TGTGCCACCAGCAGAGGTCGTGCTACAACTAATGAAAAACTGTTTTTT. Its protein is CATSRGRATTNEKLFF. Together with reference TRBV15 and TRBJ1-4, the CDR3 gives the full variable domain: DAMVIQNPRYQVTQFGKPVTLSCSQTLNHNVMYWYQQKSSQAPKLLFHYYDKDFNNEADTPDNFQSRRPNTSFCFLDIRSPGLGDTAMYLCATSRGRATTNEKLFFGSGTQLSVL.

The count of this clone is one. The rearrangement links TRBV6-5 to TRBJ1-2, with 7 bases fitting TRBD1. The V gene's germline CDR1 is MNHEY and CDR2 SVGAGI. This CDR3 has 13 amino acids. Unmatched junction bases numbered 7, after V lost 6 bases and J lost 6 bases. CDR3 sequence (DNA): TGTGCCAGCAGATCTACAGGGGAGCATGGCTACACCTTC. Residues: CASRSTGEHGYTF.

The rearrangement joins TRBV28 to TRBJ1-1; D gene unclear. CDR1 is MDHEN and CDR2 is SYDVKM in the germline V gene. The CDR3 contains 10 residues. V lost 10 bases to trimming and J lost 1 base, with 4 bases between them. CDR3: CATQNTEAFF. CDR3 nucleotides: TGTGCCACCCAGAACACTGAAGCTTTCTTT.

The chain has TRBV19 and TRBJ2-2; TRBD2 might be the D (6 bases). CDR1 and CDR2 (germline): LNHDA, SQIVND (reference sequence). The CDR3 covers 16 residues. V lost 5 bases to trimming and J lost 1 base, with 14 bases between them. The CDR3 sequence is CASSFTGTRNTGELFF. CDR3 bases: TGTGCCAGTAGTTTCACCGGGACTCGGAACACCGGGGAGCTGTTTTTT. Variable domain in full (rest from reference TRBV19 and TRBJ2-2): DGGITQSPKYLFRKEGQNVTLSCEQNLNHDAMYWYRQDPGQGLRLIYYSQIVNDFQKGDIAEGYSVSREKKESFPLTVTSAQKNPTAFYLCASSFTGTRNTGELFFGEGSRLTVL.

The DNA of the CDR3 is TGTGCCAGCAGTCCCACCGTTGGGACTAGCGGGGAGGCCCAGTACTTC. Residues: CASSPTVGTSGEAQYF. The rearrangement joins TRBV7-2 to TRBJ2-5; 13 positions match TRBD2. V gave up 6 bases and J gave up 9 bases; unmatched junction bases: 13. This CDR3 comprises 16 residues. Per the germline V gene, CDR1 is SGHTA and CDR2 is FQGNSA. The whole variable domain, remainder taken from reference TRBV7-2 and TRBJ2-5, is GAGVSQSPSNKVTEKGKDVELRCDPISGHTALYWYRQSLGQGLEFLIYFQGNSAPDKSGLPSDRFSAERTGGSVSTLTIQRTQQEDSAVYLCASSPTVGTSGEAQYFGPGTRLLVL.

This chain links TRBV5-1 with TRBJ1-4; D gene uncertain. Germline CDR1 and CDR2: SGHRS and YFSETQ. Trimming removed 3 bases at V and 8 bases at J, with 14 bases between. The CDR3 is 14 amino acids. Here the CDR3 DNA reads TGCGCCAGCAGCTCATCGACAATAGGAGAAAAACTGTTTTTT. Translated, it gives CASSSSTIGEKLFF. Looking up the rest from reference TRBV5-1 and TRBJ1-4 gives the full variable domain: KAGVTQTPRYLIKTRGQQVTLSCSPISGHRSVSWYQQTPGQGLQFLFEYFSETQRNKGNFPGRFSGRQFSNSRSEMNVSTLELGDSALYLCASSSSTIGEKLFFGSGTQLSVL.

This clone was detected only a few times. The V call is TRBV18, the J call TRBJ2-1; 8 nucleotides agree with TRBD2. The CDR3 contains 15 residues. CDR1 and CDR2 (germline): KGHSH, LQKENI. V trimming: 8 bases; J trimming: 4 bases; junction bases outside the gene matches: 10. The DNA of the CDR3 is TGTGCCAGCCCCATTGGGGCTAGCGGGTACAATGAGCAGTTCTTC. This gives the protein CASPIGASGYNEQFF.

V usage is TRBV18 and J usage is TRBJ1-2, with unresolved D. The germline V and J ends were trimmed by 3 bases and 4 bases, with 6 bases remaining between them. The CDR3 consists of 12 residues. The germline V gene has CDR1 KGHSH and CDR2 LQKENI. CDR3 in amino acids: CASSPPSYGYTF. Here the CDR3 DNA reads TGTGCCAGCTCACCCCCCTCCTATGGCTACACCTTC.

CDR3 nucleotides: TGCAGCGTTGAAGGACAGGGGACGGGGATGTCTACGCAGTATTTT. It is translated as CSVEGQGTGMSTQYF. The V gene is TRBV29-1, the J gene TRBJ2-3, with TRBD1 matching 8 bases. Trimming removed 1 base from V and 8 bases from J; junction bases left unmatched: 11. The germline V gene encodes CDR1 SQVTM and CDR2 ANQGSEA. The CDR3 covers 15 residues.

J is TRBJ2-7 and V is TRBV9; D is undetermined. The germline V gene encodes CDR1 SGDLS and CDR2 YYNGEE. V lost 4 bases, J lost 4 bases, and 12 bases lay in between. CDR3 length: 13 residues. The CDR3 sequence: CASSPTSFYEQYF. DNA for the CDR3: TGTGCCAGCAGCCCTACCTCTTTTTACGAGCAGTACTTC.

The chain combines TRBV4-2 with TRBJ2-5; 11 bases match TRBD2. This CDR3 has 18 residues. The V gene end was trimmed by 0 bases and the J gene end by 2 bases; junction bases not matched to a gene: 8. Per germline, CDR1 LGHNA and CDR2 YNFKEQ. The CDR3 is CASSQEVKVAGGQETQYF. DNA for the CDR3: TGTGCCAGCAGCCAAGAAGTGAAGGTAGCGGGGGGGCAAGAGACCCAGTACTTC.

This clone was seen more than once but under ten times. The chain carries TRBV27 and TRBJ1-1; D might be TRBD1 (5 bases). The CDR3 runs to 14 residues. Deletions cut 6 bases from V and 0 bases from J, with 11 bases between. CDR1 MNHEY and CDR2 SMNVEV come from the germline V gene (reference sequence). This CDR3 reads CASRTWGVNTEAFF. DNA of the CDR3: TGTGCCAGCAGGACTTGGGGGGTGAACACTGAAGCTTTCTTT.

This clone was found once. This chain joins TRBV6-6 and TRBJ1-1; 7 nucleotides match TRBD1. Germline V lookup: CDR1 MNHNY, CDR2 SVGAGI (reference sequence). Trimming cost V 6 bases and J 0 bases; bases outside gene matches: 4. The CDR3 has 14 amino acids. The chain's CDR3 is CASRTGQMNTEAFF. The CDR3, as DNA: TGTGCCAGCAGAACGGGACAGATGAACACTGAAGCTTTCTTT.

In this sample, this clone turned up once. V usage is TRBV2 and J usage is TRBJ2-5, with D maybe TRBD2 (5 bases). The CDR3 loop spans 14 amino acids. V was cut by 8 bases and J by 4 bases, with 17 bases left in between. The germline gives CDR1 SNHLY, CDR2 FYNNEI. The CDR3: CASSLNRGGETQYF. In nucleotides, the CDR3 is TGTGCCAGCTCCCTGAATCGGGGTGGAGAGACCCAGTACTTC.

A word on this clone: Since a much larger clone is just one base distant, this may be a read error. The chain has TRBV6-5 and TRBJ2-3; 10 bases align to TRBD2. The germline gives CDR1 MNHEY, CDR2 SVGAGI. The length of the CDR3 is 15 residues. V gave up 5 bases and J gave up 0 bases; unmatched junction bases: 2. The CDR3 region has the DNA TGTGCCAGCAGTGTGACTAGCGGGAGCACAGATACGCAGTATTTT. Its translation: CASSVTSGSTDTQYF.

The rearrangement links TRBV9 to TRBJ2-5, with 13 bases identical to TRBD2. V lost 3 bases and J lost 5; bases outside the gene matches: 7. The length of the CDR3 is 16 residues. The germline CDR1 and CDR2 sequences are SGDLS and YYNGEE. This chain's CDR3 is CASSGTSGRGEETQYF. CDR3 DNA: TGTGCCAGCAGCGGGACTAGCGGGAGAGGAGAGGAGACCCAGTACTTC.

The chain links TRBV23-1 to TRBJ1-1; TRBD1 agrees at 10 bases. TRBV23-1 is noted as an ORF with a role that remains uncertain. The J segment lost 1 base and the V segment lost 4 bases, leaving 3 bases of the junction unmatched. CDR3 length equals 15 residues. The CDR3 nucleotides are TGCGCCAGCAGTCCCCGACAGGGGGCGAACACTGAAGCTTTCTTT. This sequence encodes CASSPRQGANTEAFF.

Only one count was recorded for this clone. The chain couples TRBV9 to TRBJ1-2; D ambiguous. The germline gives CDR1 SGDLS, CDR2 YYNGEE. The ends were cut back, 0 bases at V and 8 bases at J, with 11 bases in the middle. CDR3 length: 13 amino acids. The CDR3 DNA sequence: TGTGCCAGCAGCGTAGGCGACGGGGAGGGCTACACCTTC. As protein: CASSVGDGEGYTF.

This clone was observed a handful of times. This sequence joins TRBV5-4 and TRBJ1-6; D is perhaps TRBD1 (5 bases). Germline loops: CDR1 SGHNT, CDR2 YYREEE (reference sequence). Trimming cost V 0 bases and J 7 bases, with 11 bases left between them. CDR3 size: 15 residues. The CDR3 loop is CASSLDPGQNSPLHF. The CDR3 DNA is TGTGCCAGCAGCTTGGATCCAGGGCAGAATTCACCCCTCCACTTT.

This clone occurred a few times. The CDR3 spells CASSLTGTGASYEQYF. The CDR3 DNA is TGTGCCAGCAGCTTAACCGGGACAGGGGCCTCATACGAGCAGTACTTC. V gene TRBV5-5 combines with J gene TRBJ2-7; 10 bases are a match to TRBD1. The length of the CDR3 is 16 residues. CDR1 SGHKS and CDR2 YYEKEE come from the germline V gene (reference sequence). Trimming at V came to 2 bases and at J to 4 bases, leaving 9 bases not matched to a gene.

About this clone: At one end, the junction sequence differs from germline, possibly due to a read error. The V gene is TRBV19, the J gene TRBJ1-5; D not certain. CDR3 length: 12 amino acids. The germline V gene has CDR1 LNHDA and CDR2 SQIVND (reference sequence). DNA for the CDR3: TGTGCCACTAGTTATACGCGTCAGCCCCAGCATTTT. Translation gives CATSYTRQPQHF.

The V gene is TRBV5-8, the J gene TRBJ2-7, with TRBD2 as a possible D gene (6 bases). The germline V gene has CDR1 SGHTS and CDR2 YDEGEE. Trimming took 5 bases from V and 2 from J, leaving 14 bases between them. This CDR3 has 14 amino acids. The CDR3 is CASRRGLAAYEQYF. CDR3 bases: TGTGCCAGCAGGCGGGGACTCGCAGCCTACGAGCAGTACTTC.

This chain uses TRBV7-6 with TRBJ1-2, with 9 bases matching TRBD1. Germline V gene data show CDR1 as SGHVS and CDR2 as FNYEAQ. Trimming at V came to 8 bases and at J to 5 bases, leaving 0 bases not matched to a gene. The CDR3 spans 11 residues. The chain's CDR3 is CASDRGYGYTF. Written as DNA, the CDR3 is TGTGCCAGCGACAGGGGGTATGGCTACACCTTC.

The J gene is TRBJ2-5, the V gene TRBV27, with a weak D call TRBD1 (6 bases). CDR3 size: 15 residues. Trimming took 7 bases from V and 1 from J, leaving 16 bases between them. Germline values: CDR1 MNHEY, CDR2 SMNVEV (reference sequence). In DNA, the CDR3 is TGTGCCAGCATGACCCGGGACACCATCCAAGAGACCCAGTACTTC. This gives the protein CASMTRDTIQETQYF.